This is a list of T cell receptor beta chains from one sample in a study of T cell repertoires in cytomegalovirus infection. TCRdb recomputed calls from the reads with MiXCR, one row per CDR3 protein. This table holds 680,000 or so distinct CDR3 sequences, 35% found once. The sequenced sample was PBMCs. Receptor source: a human donor in good health (CMV status not recorded). Some clones in this sample may be carry-over from other donors' samples. CDR3s leave out the opening cysteine and the closing phenylalanine or tryptophan. A clone size is listed for some rows: how often the clone was seen (once, few, many), or a class if it is expanded.

clone size,V gene,J gene,CDR3 protein
-,TRBV4-1,TRBJ2-7,ASSLAGGISYEQY
few,TRBV23-1,TRBJ2-7,ASSQSLDTAYEQY
-,TRBV27,TRBJ2-7,ASGVAGYSYEQY
-,TRBV6-1,TRBJ1-2,ANHRDGRGYT
-,TRBV29-1,TRBJ1-4,SVEEDGLPRGEKLF
few,TRBV6-5,TRBJ1-2,ASSYSGQGHGYT
-,TRBV28,TRBJ2-7,ASYNGGAGEQY
-,TRBV29-1,TRBJ2-1,SVGDSQNNEQF
few,TRBV28,TRBJ2-5,ASSLLWGVPGETQY
few,TRBV20-1,TRBJ2-7,SARDGTGMYEQY
medium-sized,TRBV7-6,TRBJ2-7,ASSTGLAGGPDEQY
many,TRBV7-2,TRBJ2-7,ASSRPELGSYEQY
few,TRBV28,TRBJ2-7,ASSLSPGGYEQY
few,TRBV20-1,TRBJ2-2,SARGGQGVTGELF
few,TRBV28,TRBJ2-5,ASSRGGDSFETQY
-,TRBV7-2,TRBJ1-6,VSSLDGGGNSPLH
-,TRBV7-2,TRBJ2-2,ASGLGGGVGDANTGELF
-,TRBV7-9,TRBJ1-2,ASSSILGTGNYGYT
-,TRBV4-1,TRBJ1-1,ASSQDSVNTEAF
-,TRBV12-3/TRBV12-4,TRBJ1-1,ASSPFRDRGTNTEAF
few,TRBV28,TRBJ2-7,ASGLRSGTLYEQY
few,TRBV12-3/TRBV12-4,TRBJ1-1,ASTPGGGNTEAF
-,TRBV5-6,TRBJ1-1,ASSLSGQMNTEAF
-,TRBV7-8,TRBJ1-2,ASSPRQGLIAHGYT
-,TRBV28,TRBJ1-1,ASSFAAGLEAF
-,TRBV28,TRBJ2-7,ASAGEGLNEQY
-,TRBV30,TRBJ1-2,AWSVRRDYGGYT
-,TRBV6-1,TRBJ1-4,ASSEGDRRLEKLF
few,TRBV12-3/TRBV12-4,TRBJ1-3,ASRFRGQTSSGNTIY
-,TRBV6-1,TRBJ2-1,ASSRDRDEQF
once,TRBV28,TRBJ1-2,ASSRNNYGYT
few,TRBV6-6,TRBJ1-1,ASSYTHLQNTEAF
-,TRBV18,TRBJ1-6,ASSPGAERNSPLH
few,TRBV7-4,TRBJ1-2,ASNLFTGGSRYGYT
-,TRBV20-1,TRBJ2-1,SANLAGGAWEQF
many,TRBV7-8,TRBJ1-5,ASSSRDGANQPQH
many,TRBV10-3,TRBJ2-7,ARGPNLYEQY
many,TRBV7-9,TRBJ1-2,ASSLDHRGLGDYGYT
few,TRBV12-3/TRBV12-4,TRBJ2-5,ASTLGLAGGRRTQY
-,TRBV6-5,TRBJ1-5,ASSYSAPLKGTLNSNQPQH
few,TRBV12-3/TRBV12-4,TRBJ2-7,ASSLPGGSYEQY
few,TRBV7-2,TRBJ2-3,ASSFDYPGRRADTQY
-,TRBV14,TRBJ1-1,ASSQIDRSNGEAF
many,TRBV7-2,TRBJ2-1,ASSLTSGTGSWEQF
-,TRBV7-2,TRBJ2-7,ASSDTSGGSYEQY
many,TRBV7-6,TRBJ2-1,ASSPIQGNEQF
many,TRBV7-2,TRBJ2-3,ASSLVASGGADTQY
-,TRBV19,TRBJ2-1,ASSITSAYNEQF
-,TRBV20-1,TRBJ1-2,SASVGQGFGYT
few,TRBV7-9,TRBJ2-3,ASSSLSPRVSPSSDTQY
-,TRBV19,TRBJ1-5,ASSIDRRGSVGYSNQPQH
few,TRBV29-1,TRBJ2-6,SAARRTGGPGANVLT
once,TRBV19,TRBJ1-5,ASSSDAVYQPQH
-,TRBV28,TRBJ2-7,ASSLCHSGQGYEQY
-,TRBV5-1,TRBJ2-1,ASSEAETSYNEQF
few,TRBV7-9,TRBJ1-2,ASSQRQGAVPDYGYT
-,TRBV4-3,TRBJ2-2,SSSQVRGGELF
many,TRBV7-2,TRBJ2-4,ASSLGLNLEKLAKNIQY
many,TRBV28,TRBJ2-7,ASSLSGREQY
-,TRBV28,TRBJ2-7,ASSLAGGKYEQY